Listed below are T cell receptor beta chains from one sample, sequenced in a study of blood T cell repertoires in COVID-19. TCRdb keeps only in-frame clones here, not all; method: immunoSEQ multiplex PCR. The data show 40,000 to 60,000 clones, over 75% seen once. Sequencing used peripheral blood. The receptor set was obtained from a human donor in a cohort sampled during active COVID-19. Each CDR3 is given with its conserved first and last residue. Fields, in order: J gene, V gene, clone size, D gene, CDR3 protein, CDR3 DNA. A D gene is named only where the DNA matches it firmly. Rows may omit the clone size; those that give it use once, few, many or a size class.

J gene: TRBJ1-5
V gene: TRBV7-9
clone size: few
D gene: NA
CDR3 protein: CASSLPGHNQPQHF
CDR3 DNA: TGTGCCAGCAGCTTACCAGGGCACAATCAGCCCCAGCATTTT

J gene: TRBJ1-1
V gene: TRBV5-1
clone size: NA
D gene: NA
CDR3 protein: CASSLRPQQGNTEAFF
CDR3 DNA: TGCGCCAGCAGCTTACGGCCCCAACAGGGGAACACTGAAGCTTTCTTT

J gene: TRBJ1-2
V gene: TRBV7-2
clone size: NA
D gene: NA
CDR3 protein: CASSLNAGYGYTF
CDR3 DNA: TGTGCCAGCAGCTTGAATGCGGGCTATGGCTACACCTTC

J gene: TRBJ2-1
V gene: TRBV11-2
clone size: NA
D gene: TRBD2
CDR3 protein: CASSEAGTSSDEQFF
CDR3 DNA: TGTGCCAGCAGCGAAGCCGGGACTAGTAGCGATGAGCAGTTCTTC

J gene: TRBJ1-1
V gene: TRBV18
clone size: NA
D gene: NA
CDR3 protein: CASSPTGTTMNTEAFF
CDR3 DNA: TGTGCCAGCTCACCGACCGGGACAACCATGAACACTGAAGCTTTCTTT

J gene: TRBJ1-3
V gene: TRBV4-1
clone size: NA
D gene: NA
CDR3 protein: CASSQDGARQSSGNTIYF
CDR3 DNA: TGCGCCAGCAGCCAAGACGGCGCCAGACAGAGCTCTGGAAACACCATATATTTT

J gene: TRBJ1-1
V gene: TRBV30
clone size: NA
D gene: NA
CDR3 protein: CAWSVPGKMTEAFF
CDR3 DNA: TGTGCCTGGAGTGTACCAGGGAAGATGACTGAAGCTTTCTTT

J gene: TRBJ1-5
V gene: TRBV18
clone size: NA
D gene: TRBD1
CDR3 protein: CASSPGQGNQPQHF
CDR3 DNA: TGTGCCAGCTCACCAGGACAGGGTAATCAGCCCCAGCATTTT

J gene: TRBJ1-4
V gene: TRBV6-6
clone size: NA
D gene: NA
CDR3 protein: CASSLGATNEKLFF
CDR3 DNA: TGTGCCAGCAGCCTAGGTGCAACTAATGAAAAACTGTTTTTT

J gene: TRBJ1-1
V gene: TRBV3-1/TRBV3-2
clone size: NA
D gene: NA
CDR3 protein: CASSQDRDRWAFF
CDR3 DNA: TGTGCCAGCAGCCAAGATCGCGACAGGTGGGCCTTCTTT

J gene: TRBJ2-3
V gene: TRBV28
clone size: NA
D gene: NA
CDR3 protein: CASHEAVSTDTQYF
CDR3 DNA: TGTGCCTCCCACGAGGCGGTTAGCACAGATACGCAGTATTTT

J gene: TRBJ2-1
V gene: TRBV10-3
clone size: NA
D gene: NA
CDR3 protein: CAINPTGGDEQFF
CDR3 DNA: TGTGCCATCAATCCTACAGGTGGGGATGAGCAGTTCTTC

J gene: TRBJ2-2
V gene: TRBV4-1
clone size: NA
D gene: TRBD2
CDR3 protein: CASSQRSDRGDGELFF
CDR3 DNA: TGCGCCAGCAGCCAACGGTCGGACCGGGGGGACGGGGAGCTGTTTTTT

J gene: TRBJ2-3
V gene: TRBV7-9
clone size: NA
D gene: NA
CDR3 protein: CASSEQNTDTQYF
CDR3 DNA: TGTGCCAGCAGCGAACAGAACACAGATACGCAGTATTTT

J gene: TRBJ1-6
V gene: TRBV9
clone size: NA
D gene: TRBD1
CDR3 protein: CASSGTGLSPLHF
CDR3 DNA: TGTGCCAGCAGCGGGACAGGGTTGTCACCCCTCCACTTT

J gene: TRBJ1-4
V gene: TRBV20-1
clone size: NA
D gene: NA
CDR3 protein: CSAPRNEKLFF
CDR3 DNA: TGCAGTGCCCCCCGGAATGAAAAACTGTTTTTT

J gene: TRBJ1-5
V gene: TRBV30
clone size: NA
D gene: TRBD1
CDR3 protein: CAWSARRGLRQPQHF
CDR3 DNA: TGTGCCTGGAGTGCCAGAAGGGGGCTTCGGCAGCCCCAGCATTTT

J gene: TRBJ2-7
V gene: TRBV7-8
clone size: NA
D gene: NA
CDR3 protein: CASSLIGGRVQYF
CDR3 DNA: TGTGCCAGCAGCTTAATCGGGGGACGGGTGCAGTACTTC

J gene: TRBJ2-3
V gene: TRBV3-1/TRBV3-2
clone size: NA
D gene: TRBD1
CDR3 protein: CASSPNSRGRDTQYF
CDR3 DNA: TGTGCCAGCAGCCCGAATTCAAGGGGGCGGGATACGCAGTATTTT

J gene: TRBJ2-1
V gene: TRBV27
clone size: NA
D gene: TRBD1
CDR3 protein: CASSTSDRVSYNEQFF
CDR3 DNA: TGTGCCAGCAGTACATCGGACAGGGTTTCCTACAATGAGCAGTTCTTC

J gene: TRBJ1-1
V gene: TRBV7-9
clone size: NA
D gene: TRBD1
CDR3 protein: CASSTLGTGGSVEAFF
CDR3 DNA: TGTGCCAGCAGCACCCTGGGGACAGGAGGGTCTGTTGAAGCTTTCTTT

J gene: TRBJ2-7
V gene: TRBV11-2
clone size: once
D gene: NA
CDR3 protein: CASSLGLASYEQYF
CDR3 DNA: TGTGCCAGCAGCTTGGGCCTAGCGTCCTACGAGCAGTACTTC

J gene: TRBJ1-1
V gene: TRBV3-1/TRBV3-2
clone size: NA
D gene: NA
CDR3 protein: CASSQGAEAFF
CDR3 DNA: TGTGCCAGCAGCCAGGGCGCAGAAGCTTTCTTT

J gene: TRBJ2-3
V gene: TRBV10-2
clone size: NA
D gene: NA
CDR3 protein: CASRGGSAQYF
CDR3 DNA: TGCGCCAGCAGAGGAGGGTCAGCGCAGTATTTT

J gene: TRBJ2-7
V gene: TRBV18
clone size: NA
D gene: TRBD1
CDR3 protein: CASSPPLPGQGAYEQYF
CDR3 DNA: TGTGCCAGCTCACCACCATTACCGGGACAGGGGGCTTACGAGCAGTACTTC

J gene: TRBJ2-2
V gene: TRBV18
clone size: NA
D gene: NA
CDR3 protein: CASSPFGGHTGELFF
CDR3 DNA: TGTGCCAGCTCGCCCTTCGGGGGGCACACCGGGGAGCTGTTTTTT

J gene: TRBJ2-5
V gene: TRBV2
clone size: NA
D gene: TRBD2
CDR3 protein: CASSGGTSPRETQYF
CDR3 DNA: TGTGCCAGCAGTGGCGGGACTAGTCCCCGAGAGACCCAGTACTTC

J gene: TRBJ1-1
V gene: TRBV9
clone size: NA
D gene: NA
CDR3 protein: CASSRGFLGVNTEAFF
CDR3 DNA: TGTGCCAGCAGTAGGGGGTTTTTGGGGGTGAACACTGAAGCTTTCTTT

J gene: TRBJ2-7
V gene: TRBV28
clone size: NA
D gene: NA
CDR3 protein: CASSLGRYSVQYF
CDR3 DNA: TGTGCCAGCAGTTTAGGCAGGTATTCGGTGCAGTACTTC

J gene: TRBJ2-5
V gene: TRBV19
clone size: NA
D gene: TRBD2
CDR3 protein: CASSISSSGGSSTQTQYF
CDR3 DNA: TGTGCCAGTAGTATTTCGTCTAGCGGGGGGTCCAGCACTCAGACCCAGTACTTC

J gene: TRBJ2-3
V gene: TRBV6-5
clone size: NA
D gene: TRBD2
CDR3 protein: CASSHTSGSSDTQYF
CDR3 DNA: TGTGCCAGCAGTCATACTAGCGGGAGTTCAGATACGCAGTATTTT

J gene: TRBJ1-6
V gene: TRBV2
clone size: few
D gene: TRBD1
CDR3 protein: CASSVQGAHSPLHF
CDR3 DNA: TGTGCCAGCAGTGTTCAGGGGGCCCATTCACCCCTCCACTTT

J gene: TRBJ1-5
V gene: TRBV30
clone size: NA
D gene: NA
CDR3 protein: CAWSTNTVQPQHF
CDR3 DNA: TGTGCCTGGAGTACTAACACGGTCCAGCCCCAGCATTTT

J gene: TRBJ1-2
V gene: TRBV19
clone size: NA
D gene: TRBD1
CDR3 protein: CASSIQRTGNYGYTF
CDR3 DNA: TGTGCCAGTAGTATTCAGCGGACAGGGAACTATGGCTACACCTTC

J gene: TRBJ1-2
V gene: TRBV28
clone size: NA
D gene: NA
CDR3 protein: CASSGSTGTFGYTF
CDR3 DNA: TGTGCCAGCAGTGGCTCTACAGGGACCTTCGGCTACACCTTC

J gene: TRBJ1-6
V gene: TRBV11-2
clone size: NA
D gene: NA
CDR3 protein: CASTRNRVRLDNSPLHF
CDR3 DNA: TGTGCCAGCACCAGGAACAGGGTCCGCCTTGATAATTCACCCCTCCACTTT

J gene: TRBJ1-1
V gene: TRBV5-1
clone size: NA
D gene: NA
CDR3 protein: CASSLNAASEAFF
CDR3 DNA: TGCGCCAGCAGCTTGAACGCGGCCAGTGAAGCTTTCTTT

J gene: TRBJ1-3
V gene: TRBV6-5
clone size: NA
D gene: NA
CDR3 protein: CASIVSHSGNTIYF
CDR3 DNA: TGTGCCAGCATAGTATCCCACTCTGGAAACACCATATATTTT

J gene: TRBJ2-1
V gene: TRBV7-8
clone size: NA
D gene: NA
CDR3 protein: CASSRRTKENEQFF
CDR3 DNA: TGTGCCAGCAGCCGCCGGACAAAGGAGAATGAGCAGTTCTTC

J gene: TRBJ2-7
V gene: TRBV19
clone size: NA
D gene: TRBD1
CDR3 protein: CASSTDRVGVEQYF
CDR3 DNA: TGTGCCAGTAGTACGGACAGGGTAGGCGTCGAGCAGTACTTC

J gene: TRBJ2-1
V gene: TRBV2
clone size: NA
D gene: NA
CDR3 protein: CASAKEGRGTYNEQFF
CDR3 DNA: TGTGCCAGCGCTAAGGAGGGCAGGGGGACCTACAATGAGCAGTTCTTC

J gene: TRBJ1-1
V gene: TRBV19
clone size: once
D gene: TRBD1
CDR3 protein: CASSNRDRGSEAFF
CDR3 DNA: TGTGCCAGTAGTAACCGGGACAGGGGTTCCGAAGCTTTCTTT

J gene: TRBJ2-5
V gene: TRBV29-1
clone size: NA
D gene: TRBD2
CDR3 protein: CSVRRSGQQETQYF
CDR3 DNA: TGCAGCGTTAGGCGTAGCGGGCAACAAGAGACCCAGTACTTC

J gene: TRBJ2-1
V gene: TRBV11-2
clone size: NA
D gene: TRBD2
CDR3 protein: CASSLVSGISNEQFF
CDR3 DNA: TGTGCCAGCTCCTTGGTGAGCGGGATCTCGAATGAGCAGTTCTTC

J gene: TRBJ2-2
V gene: TRBV19
clone size: once
D gene: NA
CDR3 protein: CASLTITGELFF
CDR3 DNA: TGTGCCAGCCTCACAATCACCGGGGAGCTGTTTTTT

J gene: TRBJ2-2
V gene: TRBV6-2/TRBV6-3
clone size: NA
D gene: TRBD2
CDR3 protein: CASSSRGGGNTGELFF
CDR3 DNA: TGTGCCAGCAGTTCAAGGGGCGGGGGTAACACCGGGGAGCTGTTTTTT

J gene: TRBJ2-5
V gene: TRBV15
clone size: NA
D gene: TRBD1
CDR3 protein: CATKGQLQETQYF
CDR3 DNA: TGTGCCACCAAGGGACAGCTACAAGAGACCCAGTACTTC

J gene: TRBJ1-5
V gene: TRBV19
clone size: NA
D gene: NA
CDR3 protein: CASSTMTGHNQPQHF
CDR3 DNA: TGTGCCAGTAGTACGATGACAGGCCACAATCAGCCCCAGCATTTT

J gene: TRBJ2-1
V gene: TRBV6-4
clone size: once
D gene: TRBD2
CDR3 protein: CASSPSGSFNEQFF
CDR3 DNA: TGTGCCAGCAGCCCTAGCGGGAGTTTCAATGAGCAGTTCTTC

J gene: TRBJ2-3
V gene: TRBV11-2
clone size: NA
D gene: NA
CDR3 protein: CASSETWDTQYF
CDR3 DNA: TGTGCCAGCAGCGAGACATGGGATACGCAGTATTTT

J gene: TRBJ2-3
V gene: TRBV28
clone size: NA
D gene: TRBD2
CDR3 protein: CASNPAGEFSDTQYF
CDR3 DNA: TGTGCCAGCAACCCAGCGGGAGAGTTTTCGGATACGCAGTATTTT

J gene: TRBJ2-7
V gene: TRBV7-8
clone size: NA
D gene: TRBD1
CDR3 protein: CASSLGAGTARYEQYF
CDR3 DNA: TGTGCCAGCAGCTTAGGAGCCGGGACAGCAAGATACGAGCAGTACTTC

J gene: TRBJ1-5
V gene: TRBV19
clone size: NA
D gene: TRBD1
CDR3 protein: CASRPGQGAWQPQHF
CDR3 DNA: TGTGCCAGTAGACCGGGACAGGGGGCTTGGCAGCCCCAGCATTTT

J gene: TRBJ1-3
V gene: TRBV25-1
clone size: NA
D gene: NA
CDR3 protein: CASSEPMTGSGNTIYF
CDR3 DNA: TGTGCCAGCAGTGAACCGATGACAGGCTCTGGAAACACCATATATTTT

J gene: TRBJ1-2
V gene: TRBV6-2/TRBV6-3
clone size: NA
D gene: NA
CDR3 protein: CASSDRQDYGYTF
CDR3 DNA: TGTGCCAGCAGTGACAGGCAGGACTATGGCTACACCTTC

J gene: TRBJ1-1
V gene: TRBV5-1
clone size: NA
D gene: NA
CDR3 protein: CASSLAARAMSTEAFF
CDR3 DNA: TGCGCCAGCAGCTTGGCTGCCAGGGCAATGAGCACTGAAGCTTTCTTT

J gene: TRBJ2-6
V gene: TRBV5-6
clone size: NA
D gene: NA
CDR3 protein: CASSLGVGSGANVLTF
CDR3 DNA: TGTGCCAGCAGCTTAGGAGTTGGCTCTGGGGCCAACGTCCTGACTTTC

J gene: TRBJ1-2
V gene: TRBV2
clone size: NA
D gene: TRBD1
CDR3 protein: CASSARDRSYGYTF
CDR3 DNA: TGTGCCAGCAGCGCCCGGGACAGGAGCTATGGCTACACCTTC

J gene: TRBJ2-7
V gene: TRBV11-2
clone size: NA
D gene: TRBD1
CDR3 protein: CASSLRGDRASRYEQYF
CDR3 DNA: TGTGCCAGCAGCTTAAGGGGGGACAGGGCGAGCCGCTACGAGCAGTACTTC

J gene: TRBJ1-1
V gene: TRBV4-1
clone size: NA
D gene: NA
CDR3 protein: CASSQTTANTEAFF
CDR3 DNA: TGCGCCAGCAGCCAAACGACAGCGAACACTGAAGCTTTCTTT